The T cell receptor beta chain under discussion was sequenced for a study of T cell responses to AZD1222 COVID-19 vaccine. Per germline, CDR1 SGDLS and CDR2 YYNGEE. Germline trimming cut 2 bases from V and 0 bases from J; bases unmatched to any gene: 5. The CDR3 is 16 residues long. Repertoires were generated with immunoSEQ multiplex PCR, while TCRdb's copy carries only in-frame clones and drops some. The data show 120,000 or so clones, 85% to 90% seen once. This chain connects TRBV9 to TRBJ2-3; 8 positions match TRBD2. The material was peripheral blood, obtained on day 0 of AZD1222 vaccination. The source is an adult in good health. The CDR3 protein is CASSVGTSQSTDTQYF. Here the CDR3 DNA reads TGTGCCAGCAGCGTGGGGACTAGTCAGAGCACAGATACGCAGTATTTT.